Listed below are T cell receptor beta chains from one sample, sequenced in a study of CD8+ T cells in alopecia areata. Only in-frame clones appear in the TCRdb table, and some are missing; sequencing was by immunoSEQ multiplex PCR. The table records about 190,000 clones, 45% to 65% of them present only once. The material sequenced was CD4+ T cells sorted from blood, taken at week 4, from a patient treated with tofacitinib. The receptors originated from a human donor with alopecia areata. Each CDR3 is given with its conserved first and last residue. A D gene is named only where the DNA matches it firmly. Clone size, where shown, is once, few, many, or a class for clones that have expanded.

D: .; length: 12; J: TRBJ2-5; size: few; V: TRBV28; DNA: TGTGCCAGCAGGGGCCTTGGGGAGACCCAGTACTTC; CDR3: CASRGLGETQYF
D: .; length: 14; J: TRBJ2-5; size: .; V: TRBV14; DNA: TGTGCCAGCAGCCAAGAGGGTAGTACAGAGACCCAGTACTTC; CDR3: CASSQEGSTETQYF
D: TRBD2; length: 15; J: TRBJ2-7; size: .; V: TRBV4-1; DNA: TGCGCCAGCAGCCAGCCCGGGGGGGGCGTTTACGAGCAGTACTTC; CDR3: CASSQPGGGVYEQYF
D: .; length: 13; J: TRBJ2-1; size: .; V: TRBV15; DNA: TGTGCCACCCAAGACCGTTACGTAGATGAGCAGTTCTTC; CDR3: CATQDRYVDEQFF
D: .; length: 14; J: TRBJ1-5; size: few; V: TRBV30; DNA: TGTGCCTGGAGTGTACGGGGGATCAATCAGCCCCAGCATTTT; CDR3: CAWSVRGINQPQHF
D: .; length: 15; J: TRBJ2-7; size: once; V: TRBV29-1; DNA: TGCAGCGTTCGAATATCGAGAGGGGCGTCCTACGAGCAGTACTTC; CDR3: CSVRISRGASYEQYF
D: TRBD2; length: 14; J: TRBJ2-1; size: .; V: TRBV6-6; DNA: TGTGCCAGCAGTGCGCTAGCGGGAGCCAATGAGCAGTTCTTC; CDR3: CASSALAGANEQFF
D: .; length: 14; J: TRBJ1-1; size: .; V: TRBV6-6; DNA: TGTGCCAGCGGCGTAGGGGGGATGGGCACTGAAGCTTTCTTT; CDR3: CASGVGGMGTEAFF
D: .; length: 11; J: TRBJ2-1; size: .; V: TRBV6-1; DNA: TGTGCCAGCACCAATACCCAGCGGCAGTTCTTC; CDR3: CASTNTQRQFF
D: .; length: 13; J: TRBJ1-1; size: .; V: TRBV30; DNA: TGTGCCTGGAGTGTAGGGTTGAACACTGAAGCTTTCTTT; CDR3: CAWSVGLNTEAFF
D: .; length: 12; J: TRBJ2-5; size: .; V: TRBV5-1; DNA: TGCGCCAGCAGTTCGAATTTGGAGACCCAGTACTTC; CDR3: CASSSNLETQYF
D: .; length: 12; J: TRBJ2-5; size: few; V: TRBV29-1; DNA: TGCAGCGTGGCACAGGGCCCAGAGACCCAGTACTTC; CDR3: CSVAQGPETQYF
D: .; length: 13; J: TRBJ1-1; size: many; V: TRBV9; DNA: TGTGCCAGCAGCGTATTGGGGGACACTGAAGCTTTCTTT; CDR3: CASSVLGDTEAFF
D: .; length: 13; J: TRBJ1-1; size: .; V: TRBV15; DNA: TGTGCCACCAGGGGGGAGGCCCGGCATGAAGCTTTCTTT; CDR3: CATRGEARHEAFF
D: TRBD2; length: 15; J: TRBJ2-2; size: .; V: TRBV29-1; DNA: TGCAGCGTACCCGGGACTAGCGTCAACACCGGGGAGCTGTTTTTT; CDR3: CSVPGTSVNTGELFF
D: TRBD2; length: 11; J: TRBJ2-7; size: few; V: TRBV30; DNA: TGTGCCTGGAGTGGGGAGGGCGAGCAGTACTTC; CDR3: CAWSGEGEQYF
D: TRBD1; length: 14; J: TRBJ2-7; size: .; V: TRBV30; DNA: TGTGCCTGGGGACCGGGACAGGGCTCCTACGAGCAGTACTTC; CDR3: CAWGPGQGSYEQYF
D: TRBD2; length: 19; J: TRBJ2-6; size: .; V: TRBV7-2; DNA: TGTGCCAGCAGCTTACTGGGACTAGCGGGACGCGGGGGGGCCAACGTCCTGACTTTC; CDR3: CASSLLGLAGRGGANVLTF
D: .; length: 11; J: TRBJ2-2; size: .; V: TRBV29-1; DNA: TGCAGCGCCGAAGGGGCCGGGGAGCTGTTTTTT; CDR3: CSAEGAGELFF
D: .; length: 13; J: TRBJ1-6; size: few; V: TRBV25-1; DNA: TGTGCCAGCAGTGAATGGGGGGCCCAACCCCTCCACTTT; CDR3: CASSEWGAQPLHF
D: .; length: 13; J: TRBJ1-5; size: few; V: TRBV11-2; DNA: TGTGCCAGCAGCCAAACCTCCCTGCAGCCCCAGCATTTT; CDR3: CASSQTSLQPQHF
D: .; length: 12; J: TRBJ1-5; size: .; V: TRBV30; DNA: TGTGCCTGGAGTGGGGACGGTTCGGCCCAGCATTTT; CDR3: CAWSGDGSAQHF
D: .; length: 16; J: TRBJ2-2; size: once; V: TRBV29-1; DNA: TGCAGCGTTGAATCGAACCGATTACAGGGTACCGGGGAGCTGTTTTTT; CDR3: CSVESNRLQGTGELFF
D: TRBD2; length: 16; J: TRBJ2-5; size: .; V: TRBV29-1; DNA: TGCAGCGTGACGGGACTAGCGGGACCCCCGGGAGAGACCCAGTACTTC; CDR3: CSVTGLAGPPGETQYF
D: TRBD1; length: 15; J: TRBJ2-7; size: .; V: TRBV30; DNA: TGTGCCTGGAGTCCGGGACAGGGAGGGTTAGGCGAGCAGTACTTC; CDR3: CAWSPGQGGLGEQYF
D: .; length: 17; J: TRBJ2-5; size: .; V: TRBV7-2; DNA: TGTGCCAGCAGCTCCAGTCCGGTAGCGCGAGGGGGGGAGACCCAGTACTTC; CDR3: CASSSSPVARGGETQYF
D: .; length: 14; J: TRBJ2-7; size: .; V: TRBV5-1; DNA: TGCGCCAGCAGCTCTAGAGCGGGCTCCTACGAGCAGTACTTC; CDR3: CASSSRAGSYEQYF
D: .; length: 17; J: TRBJ2-1; size: few; V: TRBV9; DNA: TGTGCCAGCAGCCCTCACGCAACAGGGAGCTCCTACAATGAGCAGTTCTTC; CDR3: CASSPHATGSSYNEQFF
D: TRBD1; length: 15; J: TRBJ1-2; size: few; V: TRBV11-2; DNA: TGTGCCAGCAGCTTTGGACAGGCCACCTACTATGGCTACACCTTC; CDR3: CASSFGQATYYGYTF
D: TRBD2; length: 13; J: TRBJ2-7; size: .; V: TRBV13; DNA: TGTGCCAGCAGGACTAGCGGGTCCTACGAGCAGTACTTC; CDR3: CASRTSGSYEQYF
D: TRBD1; length: 18; J: TRBJ2-3; size: few; V: TRBV28; DNA: TGTGCCAGCAGTGCGATCCCCAACAGGGGGTTTAGCACAGATACGCAGTATTTT; CDR3: CASSAIPNRGFSTDTQYF
D: .; length: 14; J: TRBJ2-5; size: .; V: TRBV28; DNA: TGTGCCAGCAGTGGACAGGGACTATTCGGGGGCCAGTACTTC; CDR3: CASSGQGLFGGQYF
D: .; length: 16; J: TRBJ1-2; size: .; V: TRBV18; DNA: TGTGCCAGCTCACCACGCAATTTACAGGGTAATGAAGGCTACACCTTC; CDR3: CASSPRNLQGNEGYTF
D: TRBD2; length: 16; J: TRBJ2-1; size: .; V: TRBV7-2; DNA: TGTGCCAGCAGCTTAGGGGGCAGCGGGGGATACAATGAGCAGTTCTTC; CDR3: CASSLGGSGGYNEQFF
D: TRBD1; length: 15; J: TRBJ2-1; size: .; V: TRBV11-2; DNA: TGTGCCAGCAGCTTCACAGGGGGCTATTACAATGAGCAGTTCTTC; CDR3: CASSFTGGYYNEQFF
D: TRBD2; length: 17; J: TRBJ2-5; size: .; V: TRBV10-3; DNA: TGTGCCATCAGTGAGTCTACTGGCGGGAGCCCTCAAGAGACCCAGTACTTC; CDR3: CAISESTGGSPQETQYF
D: TRBD1; length: 15; J: TRBJ2-5; size: .; V: TRBV29-1; DNA: TGCAGCGTCGCTGGGACAGGGGGCGCCGGGGAGACCCAGTACTTC; CDR3: CSVAGTGGAGETQYF
D: .; length: 14; J: TRBJ1-1; size: few; V: TRBV29-1; DNA: TGCAGCGCTCCTCAGACCATCGGAGGGACTGAAGCTTTCTTT; CDR3: CSAPQTIGGTEAFF